The 29 T cell receptor beta chains reported below all come from one sample, sequenced in a study of T cell changes during pregnancy in multiple sclerosis. The method was immunoSEQ multiplex PCR; TCRdb's version includes in-frame clones alone and lacks a portion of them. The table records 40,000 to 45,000 clones, more than 90% of them present only once. This specimen consisted of CD4+ T cells from peripheral blood mononuclear cells, obtained in the second trimester of pregnancy. The receptors were sampled from a female donor in good health, enrolled as a control in a pregnancy study.

The chain has TRBV11-3 and TRBJ2-2; 8 positions match TRBD2. This CDR3 is 13 amino acids long. CDR1 and CDR2 from the germline V gene are SGHNT and YENEEA. With V trimmed by 10 bases and J by 1 base, 2 bases remained unmatched. Written as DNA, the CDR3 is TGTGCCACCGCGGGGGGGAACACCGGGGAGCTGTTTTTT. Translating it yields CATAGGNTGELFF.

V is TRBV4-3 and J is TRBJ2-3, with D perhaps TRBD2 (7 bases). From germline, CDR1 is LGHNA and CDR2 YSLEER. Trimming shortened V by 5 bases and J by 4 bases, and 16 bases separated the two germline ends. CDR3 length: 15 amino acids. The CDR3 here is CASSGTLALADTQYF. The CDR3 DNA reads TGCGCCAGCAGCGGGACACTAGCGCTTGCAGATACGCAGTATTTT.

The chain combines TRBV7-8 with TRBJ2-1; D is possibly TRBD1 (5 bases). The CDR3 covers 14 residues. The V and J ends lost 5 bases and 0 bases respectively, with 8 bases between them. Germline V CDR1 and CDR2: SGHVS, FQNEAQ. The DNA of the CDR3 is TGTGCCAGCAGCAGGGGTAGCTCCTACAATGAGCAGTTCTTC. Translation gives CASSRGSSYNEQFF.

CDR3 DNA sequence: TGTGCCAGCAGTCGTGGGGGGGGGCGCTACGAGCAGTACTTC. Its protein is CASSRGGGRYEQYF. The chain is built from TRBV28 and TRBJ2-7; weak D call: TRBD2 (7 bases). The CDR3 contains 14 residues. Trimming took off 5 bases at V and 3 bases at J, with 14 bases between the two ends. Germline CDR1 and CDR2: MDHEN and SYDVKM.

This chain joins TRBV6-6 and TRBJ1-5, with 8 bases identical to TRBD1. This CDR3 contains 15 residues. Trimming at V came to 6 bases and at J to 3 bases, leaving 7 bases not matched to a gene. Germline CDR1 is MNHNY and CDR2 is SVGAGI (reference sequence). The CDR3 reads CASRATGANNQPQHF. The CDR3 DNA sequence: TGTGCCAGCAGGGCGACAGGGGCGAACAATCAGCCCCAGCATTTT.

This sequence joins TRBV11-2 and TRBJ2-7; 10 nucleotides match TRBD2. This CDR3 contains 15 residues. CDR1 and CDR2 from the germline V gene are SGHAT and FQNNGV. V dropped 6 bases and J dropped 2; count of bases not matched to a gene: 7. As DNA, the CDR3 is TGTGCCAGCAGTTCCGGACTAGCGGAACCCTACGAGCAGTACTTC. This codes for CASSSGLAEPYEQYF. Supplemented by reference TRBV11-2 and TRBJ2-7, the full variable domain reads EAGVAQSPRYKIIEKRQSVAFWCNPISGHATLYWYQQILGQGPKLLIQFQNNGVVDDSQLPKDRFSAERLKGVDSTLKIQPAKLEDSAVYLCASSSGLAEPYEQYFGPGTRLTVT.

This clone was observed a single time. The V gene is TRBV7-3, the J gene TRBJ2-1; 8 nucleotides match TRBD2. Per the germline V gene, CDR1 is SGHTA and CDR2 is FQGTGA. The CDR3 consists of 14 residues. V lost 1 base, J lost 12 bases, and 8 bases stayed unmatched. The CDR3 reads CASSLNAPGGPQFF. CDR3 bases: TGTGCCAGCAGCTTAAACGCCCCGGGGGGGCCGCAGTTCTTC.

This chain links TRBV19 with TRBJ1-2; weak D call: TRBD1 (6 bases). In germline, CDR1 is LNHDA, CDR2 SQIVND (reference sequence). This CDR3 is 15 amino acids long. V lost 6 bases and J lost 0, with 14 bases in between. In DNA form, the CDR3 reads TGTGCCAGTAGCGGGGGGGCCGGAGCTAACTATGGCTACACCTTC. The encoded protein is CASSGGAGANYGYTF.

The table lists this clone with a count of one. The rearrangement links TRBV15 to TRBJ1-4; no clear D gene. Germline loops: CDR1 LNHNV, CDR2 YYDKDF (reference sequence). This CDR3 is built from 14 residues. V was cut by 5 bases and J by 5 bases, with 12 bases left in between. The CDR3 nucleotides are TGTGCCACCAGCGCCGGGAAGCAAAATGAAAAACTGTTTTTT. It specifies CATSAGKQNEKLFF.

The CDR3 protein is CASLKTAPYTDTQYF. The CDR3 nucleotides read TGTGCCAGCCTTAAGACAGCCCCATACACAGATACGCAGTATTTT. The gene calls are TRBV28 and TRBJ2-3; D is perhaps TRBD1 (5 bases). The germline V and J ends were trimmed by 8 bases and 2 bases, with 17 bases remaining between them. The CDR3 runs to 15 residues. Germline V lookup: CDR1 MDHEN, CDR2 SYDVKM.

V and J are TRBV10-3 and TRBJ1-1; tentative D call: TRBD1 (6 bases). The CDR3 length is 13 residues. The V end lost 0 bases, the J end lost 8 bases, and 10 bases lay between the germline ends. The germline V gene encodes CDR1 ENHRY and CDR2 SYGVKD. The CDR3: CAISESTGLEAFF. The CDR3 DNA reads as TGTGCCATCAGTGAGTCCACAGGGCTCGAAGCTTTCTTT.

V is TRBV6-4 and J is TRBJ1-1, with a possible D match to TRBD1 (6 bases). V lost 6 bases and J 3 bases, leaving 14 bases between the germline ends. The germline gives CDR1 MRHNA, CDR2 SNTAGT. The CDR3 consists of 14 residues. CDR3 bases: TGTGCCAGCAGGCGTACACAGGGTTACACTGAAGCTTTCTTT. This sequence encodes CASRRTQGYTEAFF.

The chain combines TRBV5-1 with TRBJ1-2, with 8 bases fitting TRBD1. CDR3 length equals 15 residues. V lost 5 bases, J lost 3 bases, and 9 bases stayed unmatched. The germline CDR1 and CDR2 sequences are SGHRS and YFSETQ. The CDR3 DNA reads as TGCGCCAGCAGTCCCGACAGGGGAGAGGACTATGGCTACACCTTC. It codes for CASSPDRGEDYGYTF.

The gene calls are TRBV6-5 and TRBJ2-7; 9 bases are a match to TRBD2. CDR1 and CDR2 (germline): MNHEY, SVGAGI. The CDR3 is 15 residues long. V gave up 4 bases and J gave up 3 bases; unmatched junction bases: 7. The CDR3 nucleotides are TGTGCCAGCAGTTCGGGGGGGACTAGCCGCTACGAGCAGTACTTC. It is translated as CASSSGGTSRYEQYF.

The chain couples TRBV4-3 to TRBJ2-3, with D possibly TRBD2 on 5 matching bases. The CDR3 runs 16 residues. V was shortened by 4 bases and J by 2 bases, with 16 bases between the two germline ends. Germline CDR1 is LGHNA and CDR2 is YSLEER. The CDR3 DNA sequence: TGCGCCAGCAGCCGCGACGGACTTGCCCTCACAGATACGCAGTATTTT. It translates to CASSRDGLALTDTQYF.

The J gene is TRBJ2-2, the V gene TRBV9; no clear D. V gave up 2 bases and J gave up 0 bases, with 8 bases separating them. The germline V gene has CDR1 SGDLS and CDR2 YYNGEE. The CDR3 has 15 amino acids. DNA for the CDR3: TGTGCCAGCAGCGTTGGAGCAGCGAACACCGGGGAGCTGTTTTTT. Residues: CASSVGAANTGELFF.

A word on this clone: The junction departs from the called germline gene at one end, perhaps through a read error. The V and J genes are TRBV5-5 and TRBJ2-3; perhaps TRBD1 as D (5 bases). In germline, CDR1 is SGHKS, CDR2 YYEKEE (reference sequence). This CDR3 contains 13 residues. CDR3 coding DNA: TGTACCAGCACTAAATCAGGGACAGATACGCAGTATTTT. It is translated as CTSTKSGTDTQYF.

The chain employs TRBV29-1 and TRBJ1-1; D gene ambiguous. The CDR3 runs to 17 residues. Germline V gene data show CDR1 as SQVTM and CDR2 as ANQGSEA. Deletions cut 3 bases from V and 4 bases from J, with 24 bases between. This chain's CDR3 is CSVDLRGAGIYLTEAFF. In DNA, the CDR3 is TGCAGCGTTGACCTACGAGGCGCGGGGATATACCTCACTGAAGCTTTCTTT.

The rearrangement links TRBV7-2 to TRBJ2-4, with 12 bases lining up with TRBD2. This CDR3 region has 18 residues. In germline, CDR1 is SGHTA, CDR2 FQGNSA. J lost 0 bases, V lost 2 bases, and 5 bases had no gene match. In nucleotides, the CDR3 is TGTGCCAGCAGCTTAACCCGACTAGCGGGGGTAGCCAAAAACATTCAGTACTTC. This gives the protein CASSLTRLAGVAKNIQYF.

Turning to this clone: This specimen includes other DNA sequences encoding the same CDR3. The chain carries TRBV7-2 and TRBJ2-7; 8 bases are a match to TRBD2. V dropped 0 bases and J dropped 2; count of bases not matched to a gene: 3. CDR1 is SGHTA, CDR2 FQGNSA, per germline. There are 15 residues in the CDR3. CDR3 DNA: TGTGCCAGCAGCTTAGCGACTAGCGCCACCTACGAGCAGTACTTC. This gives the protein CASSLATSATYEQYF.

The genes are TRBV9 and TRBJ2-2, with TRBD1 identical over 9 bases. The CDR3 spans 18 residues. Trimming at V came to 4 bases and at J to 5 bases, leaving 15 bases not matched to a gene. Germline CDR1 SGDLS, CDR2 YYNGEE. In DNA, the CDR3 is TGTGCCAGCAGCTCCCGGGGAATGGGACAGGGAGGTACCGGGGAGCTGTTTTTT. This codes for CASSSRGMGQGGTGELFF.

The rearrangement links TRBV19 to TRBJ1-5; the D gene is possibly TRBD1 (5 bases). V lost 5 bases, J lost 4 bases, and 15 bases lay in between. Per the germline V gene, CDR1 is LNHDA and CDR2 is SQIVND (reference sequence). The CDR3 sequence is 15 residues long. The CDR3 nucleotides read TGTGCCAGTAGTCCCCGGCGGGGGGGGAATCAGCCCCAGCATTTT. This encodes CASSPRRGGNQPQHF. Looking up the rest from reference TRBV19 and TRBJ1-5 gives the full variable domain: DGGITQSPKYLFRKEGQNVTLSCEQNLNHDAMYWYRQDPGQGLRLIYYSQIVNDFQKGDIAEGYSVSREKKESFPLTVTSAQKNPTAFYLCASSPRRGGNQPQHFGDGTRLSIL.

The gene calls are TRBV7-2 and TRBJ2-3; D perhaps matches TRBD2 (5 bases). The V gene lost 0 bases and the J gene lost 1 base, with 5 bases spanning the gap. The CDR3 totals 14 residues. In germline, CDR1 is SGHTA, CDR2 FQGNSA. CDR3 residues: CASSLASGTDTQYF. The CDR3, as DNA: TGTGCCAGCAGCTTAGCTAGCGGCACAGATACGCAGTATTTT.

This clone was seen only a few times. This chain joins TRBV7-2 and TRBJ2-7, with D possibly matching TRBD2 (5 bases). Per germline, CDR1 SGHTA and CDR2 FQGNSA. This CDR3 contains 12 residues. The V end was cut by 4 bases, the J end by 6 bases, with 10 bases between. The CDR3 is CASSSDWGEQYF. The DNA of the CDR3 is TGTGCCAGCAGCTCGGACTGGGGCGAGCAGTACTTC.

This chain links TRBV2 with TRBJ1-3; D ambiguous. Germline CDR1 reads SNHLY; CDR2 reads FYNNEI. The CDR3 has 16 amino acids. The V end lost 4 bases, the J end lost 0 bases, and 13 bases lay between the germline ends. CDR3 DNA sequence: TGTGCCAGCAGTGGTAGAGGTTTCAGCTCTGGAAACACCATATATTTT. As protein: CASSGRGFSSGNTIYF.

The V call is TRBV6-1, the J call TRBJ1-2, with 9 bases that match TRBD1. Losses at the gene ends were 1 base for V and 4 bases for J; bases not matched to a gene: 7. The CDR3 spans 16 residues. Per the germline V gene, CDR1 is MNHNS and CDR2 is SASEGT. The CDR3 here is CASSEDLLDRGYGYTF. DNA for the CDR3: TGTGCCAGCAGTGAAGACCTACTGGACAGGGGCTATGGCTACACCTTC.

J is TRBJ2-3 and V is TRBV30; 12 nucleotides match TRBD1. J gave up 5 bases and V 8 bases, and 5 bases lay outside the gene matches. This CDR3 is built from 13 residues. Germline V lookup: CDR1 GTSNPN, CDR2 SVGIG (reference sequence). Here the CDR3 DNA reads TGTGCCAGAGGGACAGGGGGCATAGATACGCAGTATTTT. It encodes CARGTGGIDTQYF.

V gene TRBV10-2 combines with J gene TRBJ2-1; 9 nucleotides agree with TRBD1. CDR3 length equals 14 residues. Trimming cost V 6 bases and J 6 bases; bases outside gene matches: 6. From germline, CDR1 is WSHSY and CDR2 SAAADI. The CDR3 DNA sequence: TGCGCCAGCAGGGGACAGGGAGTAGTCAATGAGCAGTTCTTC. This translates into CASRGQGVVNEQFF.

This clone was found once. The genes are TRBV28 and TRBJ1-2; possible D gene TRBD1, 5 bases. The V and J ends lost 2 bases and 3 bases respectively, with 19 bases between them. CDR3 size: 17 residues. Germline CDR1 reads MDHEN; CDR2 reads SYDVKM. The CDR3 coding sequence is TGTGCCAGCAGTTTACTAGGCAGGGAAGTCCGGGACTATGGCTACACCTTC. Its translation is CASSLLGREVRDYGYTF.